A single sample gave rise to the 4 T cell receptor beta chains below, sequenced in a study of blood T cell repertoires in COVID-19 (TCRdb year 2020). Library preparation was by the immunoSEQ multiplex PCR assay. TCRdb retrieved this table from immuneACCESS and kept in-frame rearrangements only. Not all clones are present; in checked studies, unresolved V genes account for under half, and no reason is known for the remainder. In all, the sample holds about 290,000 clones, and around four fifths of those were seen once. The ten largest clonotypes hold approximately 4.1% of the sample. The specimen sequenced was peripheral blood. These receptors were collected from a woman in her forties or fifties with active or convalescent COVID-19.

This rearrangement joins TRBV27 to TRBJ2-1; TRBD2 aligns across 9 bases. Unmatched junction bases numbered 3, after V lost 6 bases and J lost 3 bases. CDR1 MNHEY and CDR2 SMNVEV come from the germline V gene (reference sequence). The CDR3 loop spans 14 amino acids. The CDR3 region has the DNA TGTGCCAGCAGCCGGACTAGCGTCTACAATGAGCAGTTCTTC. It codes for CASSRTSVYNEQFF.

V gene TRBV30 combines with J gene TRBJ2-3; no clear D gene. The CDR3 spans 14 residues. From germline, CDR1 is GTSNPN and CDR2 SVGIG (reference sequence). Between the trimmed V and J ends, which lost 3 bases and 4 bases, there was a span of 14 bases. CDR3 in DNA: TGTGCCTGGAGGGCCTTTTCCTCCTCAGATACGCAGTATTTT. Residues: CAWRAFSSSDTQYF. The whole variable domain, remainder taken from reference TRBV30 and TRBJ2-3, is SQTIHQWPATLVQPVGSPLSLECTVEGTSNPNLYWYRQAAGRGLQLLFYSVGIGQISSEVPQNLSASRPQDRQFILSSKKLLLSDSGFYLCAWRAFSSSDTQYFGPGTRLTVL.

The V call is TRBV4-1, the J call TRBJ2-3; D unresolved. Germline V gene lookup returns CDR1 MGHRA and CDR2 YSYEKL. Between the trimmed V and J ends, which lost 4 bases and 3 bases, there was a span of 11 bases. This CDR3 has 14 residues. CDR3 protein: CASSPKRETDTQYF. The CDR3 DNA reads as TGCGCCAGCAGCCCAAAAAGAGAGACAGATACGCAGTATTTT.

The gene calls are TRBV7-2 and TRBJ1-4; D ambiguous. Looked up from germline, CDR1 is SGHTA and CDR2 is FQGNSA. Between the trimmed V and J ends, which lost 6 bases and 8 bases, there was a span of 13 bases. The CDR3 runs to 13 residues. Written as DNA, the CDR3 is TGTGCCAGCAGTGGTACTCGGTTCGAAAAACTGTTTTTT. Translated: CASSGTRFEKLFF.